Included here is one T cell receptor beta chain sequence, with context. CDR3 length: 16 amino acids. V trimming: 8 bases; J trimming: 5 bases; junction bases outside the gene matches: 12. The data were taken from a study of blood T cells in healthy people across ages. Primers used in a second PCR of roughly 7 to 12 cycles were a sample-barcoded 5' primer and a J-beta primer mix. From the 5' RACE reads, TCRdb called clonotypes with MiXCR, one entry per CDR3 protein. The table lists about 1 million distinct CDR3 sequences, 35% to 50% of them singletons. This sequence was found in a woman aged 55-69 years in good health. Sequencing was performed on blood. V and J are TRBV12-3 or TRBV12-4 and TRBJ2-2; the match to TRBD2 covers 9 bases. The CDR3 sequence: CASGRSWTSVTGELFF. Here the CDR3 DNA reads TGTGCCAGCGGGCGTTCTTGGACTAGCGTTACCGGGGAGCTGTTTTTT.